Below are 8 T cell receptor beta chains sequenced from a single sample in a study of T cells in Graves' hyperthyroidism and ophthalmopathy. Researchers took RNA transcripts and amplified the TCR beta CDR3 regions from them. The TCR CDR3 first-round RT-PCR relied on the HTBI primer set. Each CDR3 protein is one row after TCRdb ran MiXCR on the multiplex PCR reads. The sample holds 450,000 to 700,000 distinct CDR3 sequences; just over 45% are singletons and the top ten take 19%. The sequenced material came from peripheral blood or thyroid tissue (not recorded which). The receptors stem from an adult woman with Graves' disease, either hyperthyroidism or ophthalmopathy (not recorded which).

The chain employs TRBV10-3 and TRBJ1-5; possible D gene TRBD1, 5 bases. The CDR3 is 17 amino acids. The germline V gene encodes CDR1 ENHRY and CDR2 SYGVKD. V dropped 0 bases and J dropped 2 bases, with 14 bases sitting between them. As DNA, the CDR3 is TGTGCCATCAGTGAGTCGGAGTGGGGGTTTGGCAATCAGCCCCAGCATTTT. Translated: CAISESEWGFGNQPQHF.

This clonotype was detected only a few times. A read error may produce the germline difference seen at one junction end. The J gene is TRBJ2-7, the V gene TRBV2; D is perhaps TRBD2 (6 bases). CDR1 is SNHLY and CDR2 is FYNNEI in the germline V gene. This CDR3 region has 13 residues. CDR3 in amino acids: CASSETSQRVPFF. Here the CDR3 DNA reads TGTGCCAGCAGTGAAACTAGTCAGCGGGTTCCGTTCTTC.

This clonotype was recorded at least ten times. The rearrangement uses TRBV7-9 and TRBJ2-7; D not certain. Germline V lookup: CDR1 SEHNR, CDR2 FQNEAQ (reference sequence). Trimming shortened V by 5 bases and J by 0 bases, and 14 bases separated the two germline ends. There are 15 residues in the CDR3. The CDR3 nucleotides are TGTGCCAGCAGCCCCCTAGGTGTGAGCTCCTACGAGCAGTACTTC. Residues: CASSPLGVSSYEQYF.

The chain employs TRBV7-6 and TRBJ2-5, with a weak D call TRBD2 (5 bases). The end of the DNA is better explained by TRBJ2-7, so the J call may be wrong. The CDR3 totals 14 residues. Germline V gene lookup returns CDR1 SGHVS and CDR2 FNYEAQ. The CDR3 sequence is CASSQGLFSYEQYF. Written as DNA, the CDR3 is TGTGCCAGCAGCCAAGGACTCTTCTCCTACGAGCAGTACTTC.

Ten or more counts support this clonotype. This rearrangement joins TRBV14 to TRBJ2-7, with TRBD2 as a possible D gene (5 bases). The CDR3 is made up of 15 amino acids. Trimming took 2 bases from V and 3 from J, leaving 14 bases between them. The germline V gene has CDR1 SGHDN and CDR2 FVKESK. The chain's CDR3 is CASSQFRTRVYEQYF. CDR3 DNA: TGTGCCAGCAGCCAATTCCGGACTCGAGTCTACGAGCAGTACTTC.

This sequence joins TRBV5-4 and TRBJ1-5; D is perhaps TRBD1 (5 bases). V gave up 0 bases and J gave up 7 bases, with 14 bases separating them. Germline CDR1 is SGHNT and CDR2 is YYREEE (reference sequence). This CDR3 comprises 15 residues. CDR3 sequence: CASSLAGRFGQPQHF. The CDR3 DNA reads TGTGCCAGCAGCTTGGCAGGGCGCTTTGGGCAGCCCCAGCATTTT.

This rearrangement joins TRBV14 to TRBJ1-2, with 9 bases fitting TRBD1. The junction had 7 bases not matched to a gene; V was cut back by 1 base and J by 10 bases. Per germline, CDR1 SGHDN and CDR2 FVKESK. This CDR3 contains 14 residues. This CDR3 is CASSQGGQGRAYTF. The CDR3 DNA is TGTGCCAGCAGCCAAGGGGGACAGGGACGCGCCTACACCTTC.

Ten or more counts support this clonotype. The J gene is TRBJ1-5, the V gene TRBV3-1, with TRBD1 as a possible D gene (5 bases). With 1 base removed from V and 3 bases from J, the gap between germline ends came to 16 bases. The CDR3 runs 17 residues. Germline V gives CDR1 LGHDT, CDR2 YNNKEL (reference sequence). The CDR3 region is CASSQGGGPGNNQPQHF. The CDR3 DNA is TGTGCCAGCAGCCAAGGGGGGGGTCCGGGCAACAATCAGCCCCAGCATTTT.